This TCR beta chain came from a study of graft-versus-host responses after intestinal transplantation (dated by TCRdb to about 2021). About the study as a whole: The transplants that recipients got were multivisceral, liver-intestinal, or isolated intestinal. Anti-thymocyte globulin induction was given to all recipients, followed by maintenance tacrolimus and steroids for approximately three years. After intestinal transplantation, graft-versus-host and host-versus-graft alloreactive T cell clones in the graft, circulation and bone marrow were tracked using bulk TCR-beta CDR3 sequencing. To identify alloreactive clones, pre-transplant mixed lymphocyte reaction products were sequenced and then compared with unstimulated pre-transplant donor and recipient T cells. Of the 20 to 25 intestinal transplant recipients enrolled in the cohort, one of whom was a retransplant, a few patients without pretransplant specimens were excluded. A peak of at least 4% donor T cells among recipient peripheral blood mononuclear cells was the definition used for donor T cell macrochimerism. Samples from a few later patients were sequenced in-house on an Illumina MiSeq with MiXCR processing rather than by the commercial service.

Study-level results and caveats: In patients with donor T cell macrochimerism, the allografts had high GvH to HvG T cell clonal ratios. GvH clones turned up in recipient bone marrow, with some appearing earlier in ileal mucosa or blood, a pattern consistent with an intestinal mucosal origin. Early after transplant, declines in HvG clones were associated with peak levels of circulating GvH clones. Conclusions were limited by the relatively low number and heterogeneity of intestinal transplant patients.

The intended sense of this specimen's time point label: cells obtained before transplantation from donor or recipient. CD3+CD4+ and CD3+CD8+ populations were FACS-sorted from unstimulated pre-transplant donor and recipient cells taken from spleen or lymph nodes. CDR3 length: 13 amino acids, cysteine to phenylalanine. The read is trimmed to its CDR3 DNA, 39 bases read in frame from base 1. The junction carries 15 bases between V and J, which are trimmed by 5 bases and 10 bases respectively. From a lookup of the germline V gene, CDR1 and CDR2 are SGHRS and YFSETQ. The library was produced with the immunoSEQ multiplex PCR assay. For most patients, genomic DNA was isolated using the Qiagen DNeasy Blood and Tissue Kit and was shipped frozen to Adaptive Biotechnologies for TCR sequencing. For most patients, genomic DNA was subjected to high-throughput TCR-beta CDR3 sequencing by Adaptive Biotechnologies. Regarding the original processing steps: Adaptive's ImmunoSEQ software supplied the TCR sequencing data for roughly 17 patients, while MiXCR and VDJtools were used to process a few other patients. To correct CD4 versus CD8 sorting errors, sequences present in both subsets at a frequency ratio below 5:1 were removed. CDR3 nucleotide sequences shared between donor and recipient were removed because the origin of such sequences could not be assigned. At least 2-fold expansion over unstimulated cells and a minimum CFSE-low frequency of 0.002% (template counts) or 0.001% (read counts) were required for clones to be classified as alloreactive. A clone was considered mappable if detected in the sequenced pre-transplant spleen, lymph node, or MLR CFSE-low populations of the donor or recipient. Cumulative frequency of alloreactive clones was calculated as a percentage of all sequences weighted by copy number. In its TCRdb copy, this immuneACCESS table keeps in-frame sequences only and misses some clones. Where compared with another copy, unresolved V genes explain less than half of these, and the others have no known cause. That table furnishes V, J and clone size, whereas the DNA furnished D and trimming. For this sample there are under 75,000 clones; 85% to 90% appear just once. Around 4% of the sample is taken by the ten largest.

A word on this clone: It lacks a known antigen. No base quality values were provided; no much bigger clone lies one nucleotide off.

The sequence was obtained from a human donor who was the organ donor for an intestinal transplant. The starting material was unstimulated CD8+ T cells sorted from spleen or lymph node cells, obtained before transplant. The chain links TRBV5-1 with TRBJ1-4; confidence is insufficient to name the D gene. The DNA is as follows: TGCGCCAGCAGGAGGGTCCGCATGGGAAAACTGTTTTTT. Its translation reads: CASRRVRMGKLFF.